A single sample is the source of the 2 T cell receptor beta chains below, sequenced in a study of blood T cell repertoires in COVID-19. Repertoires were generated with immunoSEQ multiplex PCR, while TCRdb's copy carries only in-frame clones and drops some. The data show about 60,000 clones, 65% to 80% seen once. Sequencing was performed on peripheral blood. Receptors were obtained from a man younger than 45 with COVID-19, enrolled during active disease.

This clone appeared once. The chain employs TRBV7-9 and TRBJ2-5; 9 nucleotides match TRBD1. V shed 3 bases and J 5 bases; nucleotides not matched to a gene: 7. The CDR3 spans 15 residues. CDR1 and CDR2 from the germline V gene are SEHNR and FQNEAQ (reference sequence). The CDR3 loop is CASSLETGGAETQYF. The CDR3 DNA sequence: TGTGCCAGCAGCTTGGAAACAGGGGGCGCCGAGACCCAGTACTTC.

The chain uses TRBV25-1 and TRBJ1-5; 7 bases match TRBD1. In germline, CDR1 is MGHDK, CDR2 SYGVNS. Trimming took 4 bases from V and 9 from J; bases not matched to a gene: 6. The CDR3 runs 13 residues. The CDR3 protein is CASSGTGAGPQHF. CDR3 DNA sequence: TGTGCCAGCAGTGGGACAGGTGCCGGGCCCCAGCATTTT.